This record covers a single TCR beta chain. What it binds is not known. MiXCR, run by TCRdb on the reads, gives a single entry per CDR3 protein. This sample has 450,000 to 600,000 distinct CDR3 sequences, with more than 40% found just once. This sample is drawn from a study of T cell repertoires in cytomegalovirus infection. Study context: In the study, CMV epitopes included recently identified HLA-C-restricted and well-studied HLA-B-restricted ones. A matching HLA type, together with CMV infection, was signaled by public TCR beta signatures. Regarding the study as a whole: CMV carriers with the relevant HLA were identified by cumulative public TCR beta family frequency. The ex vivo response was dominated by HLA-C-restricted CMV-specific TCR beta clonotypes.

V lost 8 bases, J lost 8 bases, and 6 bases stayed unmatched. CDR1 is SNHLY, CDR2 FYNNEI, per germline. The CDR3 runs 14 residues. The sequence came from a human donor in good health (CMV status not recorded). Some clones in this sample may be carry-over from other donors' samples. The V call is TRBV2, the J call TRBJ2-1, with TRBD2 matching over 13 bases. This specimen consisted of cultured PBMCs, obtained from culture after CMV antigen stimulation. The CDR3 loop is CASALAGGLDEQFF. DNA of the CDR3: TGTGCCAGCGCACTAGCGGGGGGGCTCGATGAGCAGTTCTTC.